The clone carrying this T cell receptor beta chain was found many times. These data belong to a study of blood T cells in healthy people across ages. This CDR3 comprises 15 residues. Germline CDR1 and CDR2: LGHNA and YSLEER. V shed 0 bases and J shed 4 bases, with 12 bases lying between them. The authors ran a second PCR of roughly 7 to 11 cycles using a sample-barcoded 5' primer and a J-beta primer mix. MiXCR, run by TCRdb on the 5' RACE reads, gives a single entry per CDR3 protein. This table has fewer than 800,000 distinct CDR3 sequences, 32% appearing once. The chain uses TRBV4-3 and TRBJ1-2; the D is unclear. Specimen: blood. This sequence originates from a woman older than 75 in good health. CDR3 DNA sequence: TGCGCCAGCAGCCAAGATAGCACAGTAGCCTATGGCTACACCTTC. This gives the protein CASSQDSTVAYGYTF.